This T cell receptor (beta chain) came from a study of OX40 agonist ivuxolimab in advanced cancers. The protocol was immunoSEQ multiplex PCR, while the TCRdb copy is restricted to in-frame clones and leaves out a portion. The profile shows approximately 69,000 clones, about 91% of them singletons. With regard to this clone: The antigen is undetermined.

Sampling of blood occurred at baseline, cycle 4 day 1, and cycle 7 day 1. Notes on the study in general: Within 6 weeks, CD4+ and CD8+ blood T cells expanded clonally at 0.1 to 3.0 mg/kg.

The V end lost 2 bases, the J end lost 4 bases, and 21 bases lay between the germline ends. Per the germline V gene, CDR1 is SGHTA and CDR2 is FQGTGA. The CDR3 is 18 residues long. This receptor was identified in an adult with an advanced solid tumor such as melanoma, head and neck, liver or kidney cancer. The chain couples TRBV7-3 to TRBJ1-5, with D possibly being TRBD1 (6 bases). The sequencing here drew on CD4+ or CD8+ T cells sorted from blood, taken in a trial of the OX40 agonist ivuxolimab. The CDR3 bases are TGTGCCAGCAGCTTATGTTCCGGAGGGGGGATCGGTAATCAGCCCCAGCATTTT. Amino acid sequence: CASSLCSGGGIGNQPQHF.